These 11 T cell receptor beta chains share one sample of origin, sequenced in a study of blood T cell repertoires in COVID-19. This table comes from immunoSEQ multiplex PCR, and its TCRdb copy is limited to in-frame clones, with some not included. Of around 290,000 clones listed, roughly 90% were seen once; the top ten hold over 2%. Source material: peripheral blood. The receptors here all came from a woman aged 25 to 39 with COVID-19, enrolled during active disease.

This clone was counted a single time. The chain links TRBV5-1 to TRBJ2-5; 11 bases are a match to TRBD2. V shed 4 bases, J shed 1 base, and the junction held 3 bases outside the gene matches. Per germline, CDR1 SGHRS and CDR2 YFSETQ. The CDR3 extends over 15 amino acids. CDR3 loop: CASSRGTSGQETQYF. The CDR3 DNA is TGCGCCAGCAGCCGTGGGACTAGCGGCCAAGAGACCCAGTACTTC.

V is TRBV5-1 and J is TRBJ1-3, with D maybe TRBD1 (5 bases). In germline, CDR1 is SGHRS, CDR2 YFSETQ. V was trimmed by 0 bases and J by 4 bases, leaving 14 bases between them. The CDR3 is 16 residues long. CDR3 nucleotide sequence: TGCGCCAGCAGCTTGGCCGGCAGGGCCGGCGGAAACACCATATATTTT. This encodes CASSLAGRAGGNTIYF.

This clone appeared a few times. The gene calls are TRBV12-3 or TRBV12-4 and TRBJ1-2, with D hard to call. This CDR3 has 13 amino acids. V was clipped by 2 bases and J by 6 bases, with 10 bases between them. The CDR3 DNA reads TGTGCCAGCAGTTTAAGAGGATCCCATGGCTACACCTTC. This translates into CASSLRGSHGYTF.

This chain connects TRBV5-6 to TRBJ1-1; 8 positions agree with TRBD1. The CDR3 is made up of 15 amino acids. V lost 2 bases and J lost 3; bases outside the gene matches: 6. In germline, CDR1 is SGHDT, CDR2 YYEEEE. The CDR3 DNA sequence: TGTGCCAGCAGCTTAATACCGGACAGGGACACTGAAGCTTTCTTT. Encoded protein: CASSLIPDRDTEAFF.

The J gene is TRBJ2-1, the V gene TRBV24-1, with 9 bases fitting TRBD1. The CDR3 spans 17 residues. Losses at the gene ends were 2 bases for V and 5 bases for J; bases not matched to a gene: 9. CDR1 is KGHDR, CDR2 SFDVKD, per germline. The CDR3 region is CATSDSNTGQGHNEQFF. The CDR3 nucleotides are TGTGCCACCAGTGATTCCAACACGGGACAGGGACACAATGAGCAGTTCTTC.

The chain uses TRBV7-8 and TRBJ2-5; D uncertain. The ends were cut back, 5 bases at V and 1 base at J, with 8 bases in the middle. The germline CDR1 and CDR2 sequences are SGHVS and FQNEAQ. The CDR3 consists of 13 residues. The CDR3 bases are TGTGCCAGCAGCAGTGACACCCAAGAGACCCAGTACTTC. It codes for CASSSDTQETQYF.

J is TRBJ1-2 and V is TRBV27, with D perhaps TRBD1 (6 bases). CDR3 size: 16 residues. Trimming took 0 bases from V and 5 from J, leaving 16 bases between them. The V gene's germline CDR1 is MNHEY and CDR2 SMNVEV (reference sequence). CDR3 DNA: TGTGCCAGCAGTTTATCGGGCGGGGGCTGGGGGTATGGCTACACCTTC. Amino acid sequence: CASSLSGGGWGYGYTF.

This chain connects TRBV15 to TRBJ1-1; 8 bases match TRBD1. Germline trimming cut 4 bases from V and 3 bases from J; bases unmatched to any gene: 1. From germline, CDR1 is LNHNV and CDR2 YYDKDF (reference sequence). There are 13 residues in the CDR3. The CDR3 region is CATSKTGDTEAFF. As DNA, the CDR3 is TGTGCCACCAGCAAGACAGGGGACACTGAAGCTTTCTTT.

This sequence joins TRBV27 and TRBJ2-7; possible D gene TRBD2, 6 bases. This CDR3 comprises 15 residues. Germline assignment: CDR1 MNHEY and CDR2 SMNVEV (reference sequence). V lost 5 bases, J lost 2 bases, and 16 bases lay in between. The CDR3 spells CASSPPTGVPYEQYF. CDR3 nucleotide sequence: TGTGCCAGCAGTCCCCCCACGGGAGTTCCCTACGAGCAGTACTTC.

The genes are TRBV19 and TRBJ1-5; D is perhaps TRBD1 (5 bases). Germline V gene lookup returns CDR1 LNHDA and CDR2 SQIVND (reference sequence). Trimming cost V 5 bases and J 6 bases, with 11 bases left between them. CDR3 length: 13 amino acids. The CDR3 region is CASSRGVVQPQHF. The CDR3 nucleotides are TGTGCCAGTAGTCGGGGGGTGGTTCAGCCCCAGCATTTT.

The chain is built from TRBV12-3 or TRBV12-4 and TRBJ1-2; 7 bases map to TRBD1. CDR3 length equals 13 residues. V lost 7 bases and J lost 3; bases outside the gene matches: 5. CDR3 in DNA: TGTGCCAGCAAGGAGCAGGGGGACTATGGCTACACCTTC. This translates into CASKEQGDYGYTF.